Reported below is one T cell receptor (beta chain). Trimming took off 4 bases at V and 7 bases at J, with 11 bases between the two ends. The CDR3 covers 14 residues. Germline loops: CDR1 LGHDT, CDR2 YNNKEL (reference sequence). The protocol was immunoSEQ multiplex PCR, while the TCRdb copy is restricted to in-frame clones and leaves out a portion. This sample has over 150,000 clones, with 81% found just once. This record belongs to a study of blood T cell repertoires in COVID-19. Study-level information: Sites across the United States, Italy and Spain contributed samples from acute and convalescent COVID-19.

The V and J genes are TRBV3-1 (or the pseudogene TRBV3-2) and TRBJ1-6; D is perhaps TRBD1 (6 bases). The receptor was derived from a woman older than 75 with COVID-19, enrolled during active disease. The sequencing sample was made of peripheral blood. This chain's CDR3 is CASSPTGSNSPLHF. The CDR3 bases are TGTGCCAGCAGCCCCACAGGGTCGAATTCACCCCTCCACTTT.